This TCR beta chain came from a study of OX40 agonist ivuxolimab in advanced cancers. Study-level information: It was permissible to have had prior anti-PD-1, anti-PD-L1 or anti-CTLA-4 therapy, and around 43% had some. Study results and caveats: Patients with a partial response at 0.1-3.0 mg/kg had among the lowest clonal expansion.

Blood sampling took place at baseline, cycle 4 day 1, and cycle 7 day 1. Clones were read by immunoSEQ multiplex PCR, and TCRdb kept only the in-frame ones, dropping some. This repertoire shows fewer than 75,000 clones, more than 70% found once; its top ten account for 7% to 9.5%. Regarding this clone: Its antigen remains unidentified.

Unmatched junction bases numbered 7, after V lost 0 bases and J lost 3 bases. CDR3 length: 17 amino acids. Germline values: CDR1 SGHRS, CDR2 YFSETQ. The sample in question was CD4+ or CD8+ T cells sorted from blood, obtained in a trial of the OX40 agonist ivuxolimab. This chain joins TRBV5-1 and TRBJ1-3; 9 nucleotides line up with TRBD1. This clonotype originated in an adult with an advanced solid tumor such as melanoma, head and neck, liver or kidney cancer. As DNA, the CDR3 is TGCGCCAGCAGCTTGGCAGCACAGGGGGCTGGTGGAAACACCATATATTTT. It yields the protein CASSLAAQGAGGNTIYF.